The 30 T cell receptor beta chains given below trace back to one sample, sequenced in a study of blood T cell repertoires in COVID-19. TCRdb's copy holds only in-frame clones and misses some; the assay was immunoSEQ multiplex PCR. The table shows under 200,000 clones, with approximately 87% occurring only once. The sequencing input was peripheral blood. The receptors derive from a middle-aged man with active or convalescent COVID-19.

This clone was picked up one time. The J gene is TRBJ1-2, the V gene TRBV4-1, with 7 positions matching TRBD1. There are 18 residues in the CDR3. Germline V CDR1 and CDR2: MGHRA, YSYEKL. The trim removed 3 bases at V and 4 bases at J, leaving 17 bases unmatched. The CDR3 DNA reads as TGCGCCAGCAGCCATAAAAAGGGGGGACAGAGTGGAAGCTATGGCTACACCTTC. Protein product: CASSHKKGGQSGSYGYTF.

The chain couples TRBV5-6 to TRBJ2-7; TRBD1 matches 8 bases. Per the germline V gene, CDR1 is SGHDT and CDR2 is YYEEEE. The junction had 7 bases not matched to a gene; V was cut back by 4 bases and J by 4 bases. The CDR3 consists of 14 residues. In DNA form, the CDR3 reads TGTGCCAGCAGCCCCTTGGACAGGGTGTACGAGCAGTACTTC. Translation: CASSPLDRVYEQYF.

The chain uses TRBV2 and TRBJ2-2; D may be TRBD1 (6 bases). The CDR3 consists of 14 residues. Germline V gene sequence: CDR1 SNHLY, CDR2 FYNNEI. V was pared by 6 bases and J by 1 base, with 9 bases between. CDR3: CASRPGQNTGELFF. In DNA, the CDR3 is TGTGCCAGCAGGCCGGGACAGAACACCGGGGAGCTGTTTTTT.

The CDR3 reads CSVVSVNTGELFF. The CDR3 nucleotides are TGCAGCGTTGTGTCGGTCAACACCGGGGAGCTGTTTTTT. This rearrangement joins TRBV29-1 to TRBJ2-2; D uncertain. V gave up 4 bases and J gave up 2 bases, with 8 bases separating them. The CDR3 has 13 residues. From germline, CDR1 is SQVTM and CDR2 ANQGSEA.

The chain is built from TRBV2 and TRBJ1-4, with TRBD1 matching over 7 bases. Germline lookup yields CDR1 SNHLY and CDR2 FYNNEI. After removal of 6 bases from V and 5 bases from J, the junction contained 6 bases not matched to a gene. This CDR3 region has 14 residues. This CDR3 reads CASSNGQANEKLFF. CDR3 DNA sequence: TGTGCCAGCAGCAATGGACAGGCCAATGAAAAACTGTTTTTT.

The CDR3 spells CATSGPYSNQPQHF. DNA for the CDR3: TGTGCCACCAGTGGCCCCTATAGCAATCAGCCCCAGCATTTT. The rearrangement links TRBV24-1 to TRBJ1-5; no definite D call. This CDR3 comprises 14 residues. V was clipped by 5 bases and J by 0 bases, with 7 bases between them. The V gene's germline CDR1 is KGHDR and CDR2 SFDVKD.

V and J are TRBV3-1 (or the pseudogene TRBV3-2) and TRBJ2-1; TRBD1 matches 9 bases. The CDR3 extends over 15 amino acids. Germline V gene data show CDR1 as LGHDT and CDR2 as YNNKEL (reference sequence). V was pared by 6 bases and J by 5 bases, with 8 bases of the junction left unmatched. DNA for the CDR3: TGTGCCAGCAGTCTAACCGGGACAGGGCACAATGAGCAGTTCTTC. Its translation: CASSLTGTGHNEQFF.

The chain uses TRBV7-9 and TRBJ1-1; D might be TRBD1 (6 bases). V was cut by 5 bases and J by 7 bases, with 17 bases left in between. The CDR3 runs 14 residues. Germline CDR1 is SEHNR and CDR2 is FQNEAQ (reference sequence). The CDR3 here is CASSPRQGRNEAFF. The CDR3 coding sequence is TGTGCCAGCAGCCCCAGGCAGGGGCGGAATGAAGCTTTCTTT.

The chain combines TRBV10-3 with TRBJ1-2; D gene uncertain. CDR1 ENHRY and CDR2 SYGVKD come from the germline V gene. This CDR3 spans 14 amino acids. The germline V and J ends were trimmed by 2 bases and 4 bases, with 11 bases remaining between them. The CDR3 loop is CAISEPGSGYGYTF. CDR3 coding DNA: TGTGCCATCAGTGAGCCCGGGTCCGGCTATGGCTACACCTTC.

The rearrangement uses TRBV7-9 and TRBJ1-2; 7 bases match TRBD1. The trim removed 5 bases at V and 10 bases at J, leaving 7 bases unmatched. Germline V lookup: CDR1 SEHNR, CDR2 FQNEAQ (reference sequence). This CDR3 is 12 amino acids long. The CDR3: CASSPGDSNYTF. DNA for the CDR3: TGTGCCAGCAGCCCAGGGGACAGCAACTACACCTTC.

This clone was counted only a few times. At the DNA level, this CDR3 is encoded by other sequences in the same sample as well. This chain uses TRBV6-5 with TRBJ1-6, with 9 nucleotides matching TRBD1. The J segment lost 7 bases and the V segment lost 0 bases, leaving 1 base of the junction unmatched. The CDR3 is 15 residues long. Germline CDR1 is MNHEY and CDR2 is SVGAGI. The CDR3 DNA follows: TGTGCCAGCAGTTACTCGGGACAGGGAAATTCACCCCTCCACTTT. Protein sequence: CASSYSGQGNSPLHF.

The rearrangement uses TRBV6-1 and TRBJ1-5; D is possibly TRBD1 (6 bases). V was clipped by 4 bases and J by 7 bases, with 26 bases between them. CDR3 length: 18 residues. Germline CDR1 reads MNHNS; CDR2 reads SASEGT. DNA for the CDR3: TGTGCCAGCAGTGCCGATTTACAGGGCGTTTTTTCTAGGCAGCCCCAGCATTTT. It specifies CASSADLQGVFSRQPQHF.

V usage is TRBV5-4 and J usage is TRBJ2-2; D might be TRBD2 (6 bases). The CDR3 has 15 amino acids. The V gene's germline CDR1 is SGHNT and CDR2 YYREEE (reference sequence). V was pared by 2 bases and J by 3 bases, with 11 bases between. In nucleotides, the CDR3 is TGTGCCAGCAGCTTAGGGACGGGGGACACCGGGGAGCTGTTTTTT. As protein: CASSLGTGDTGELFF.

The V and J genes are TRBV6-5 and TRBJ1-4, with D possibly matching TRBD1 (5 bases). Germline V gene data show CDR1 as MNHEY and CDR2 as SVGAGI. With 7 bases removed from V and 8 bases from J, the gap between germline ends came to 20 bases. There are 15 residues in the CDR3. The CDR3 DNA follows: TGTGCCAGCATGGGGGGAGGGGTCTTTGGGGAAAAACTGTTTTTT. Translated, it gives CASMGGGVFGEKLFF.

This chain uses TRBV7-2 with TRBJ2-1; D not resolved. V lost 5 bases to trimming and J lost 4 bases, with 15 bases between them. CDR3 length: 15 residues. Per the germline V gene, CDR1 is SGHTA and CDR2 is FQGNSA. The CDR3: CASSPEASNYNEQFF. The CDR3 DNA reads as TGTGCCAGCAGCCCTGAGGCTTCCAATTACAATGAGCAGTTCTTC. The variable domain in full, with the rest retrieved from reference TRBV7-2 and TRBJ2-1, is GAGVSQSPSNKVTEKGKDVELRCDPISGHTALYWYRQSLGQGLEFLIYFQGNSAPDKSGLPSDRFSAERTGGSVSTLTIQRTQQEDSAVYLCASSPEASNYNEQFFGPGTRLTVL.

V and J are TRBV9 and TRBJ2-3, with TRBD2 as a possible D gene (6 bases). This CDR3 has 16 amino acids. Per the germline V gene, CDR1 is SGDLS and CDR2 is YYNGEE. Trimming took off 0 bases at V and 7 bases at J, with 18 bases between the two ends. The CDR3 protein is CASSVGPSEPQHTQYF. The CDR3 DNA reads TGTGCCAGCAGCGTAGGCCCTAGCGAGCCCCAACATACGCAGTATTTT.

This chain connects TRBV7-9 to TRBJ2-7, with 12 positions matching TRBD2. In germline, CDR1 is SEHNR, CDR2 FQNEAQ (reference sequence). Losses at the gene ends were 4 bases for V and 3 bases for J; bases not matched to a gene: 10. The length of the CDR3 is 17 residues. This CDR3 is CASSSPRATSGGYEQYF. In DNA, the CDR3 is TGTGCCAGCAGCTCCCCAAGAGCGACTAGCGGGGGCTACGAGCAGTACTTC.

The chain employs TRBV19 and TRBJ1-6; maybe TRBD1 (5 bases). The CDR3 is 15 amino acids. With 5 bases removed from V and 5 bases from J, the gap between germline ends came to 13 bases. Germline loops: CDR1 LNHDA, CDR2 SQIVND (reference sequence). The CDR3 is CASSGGTAHNSPLHF. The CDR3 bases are TGTGCCAGTAGTGGAGGGACGGCTCATAATTCACCCCTCCACTTT.

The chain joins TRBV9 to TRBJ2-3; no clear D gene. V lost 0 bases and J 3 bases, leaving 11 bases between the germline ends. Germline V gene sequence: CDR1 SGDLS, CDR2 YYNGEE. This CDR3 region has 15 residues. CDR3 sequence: CASSVVGVRTDTQYF. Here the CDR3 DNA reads TGTGCCAGCAGCGTAGTGGGCGTTAGGACAGATACGCAGTATTTT.

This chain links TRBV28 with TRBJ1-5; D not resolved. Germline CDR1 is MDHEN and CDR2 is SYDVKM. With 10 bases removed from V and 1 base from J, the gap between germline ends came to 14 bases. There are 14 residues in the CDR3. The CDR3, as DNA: TGTGCCAACCGGGCCTCGGGGAGCAATCAGCCCCAGCATTTT. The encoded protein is CANRASGSNQPQHF.

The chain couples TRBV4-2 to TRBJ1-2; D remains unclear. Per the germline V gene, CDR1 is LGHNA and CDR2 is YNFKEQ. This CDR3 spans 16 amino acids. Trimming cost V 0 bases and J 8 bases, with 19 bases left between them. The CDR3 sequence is CASSQERQAANGGYTF. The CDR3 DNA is TGTGCCAGCAGCCAAGAAAGGCAAGCTGCTAACGGGGGCTACACCTTC.

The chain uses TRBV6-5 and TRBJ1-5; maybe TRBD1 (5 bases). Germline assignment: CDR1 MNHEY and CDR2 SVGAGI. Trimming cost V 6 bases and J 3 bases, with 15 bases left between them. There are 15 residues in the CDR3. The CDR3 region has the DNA TGTGCCAGCAGGTCCTTAGAGACAGTCAATCAGCCCCAGCATTTT. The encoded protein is CASRSLETVNQPQHF.

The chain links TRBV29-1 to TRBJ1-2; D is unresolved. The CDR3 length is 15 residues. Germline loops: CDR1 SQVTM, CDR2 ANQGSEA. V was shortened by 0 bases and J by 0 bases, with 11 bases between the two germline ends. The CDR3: CSVEDNNYANYGYTF. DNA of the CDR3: TGCAGCGTTGAAGATAACAACTATGCTAACTATGGCTACACCTTC.

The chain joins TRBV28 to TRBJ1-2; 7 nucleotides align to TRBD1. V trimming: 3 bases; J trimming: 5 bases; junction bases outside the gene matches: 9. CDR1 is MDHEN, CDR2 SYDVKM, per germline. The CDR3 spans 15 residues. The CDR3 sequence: CASSFRRGRRYGYTF. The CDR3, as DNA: TGTGCCAGCAGTTTCAGGAGGGGGCGGAGGTATGGCTACACCTTC.

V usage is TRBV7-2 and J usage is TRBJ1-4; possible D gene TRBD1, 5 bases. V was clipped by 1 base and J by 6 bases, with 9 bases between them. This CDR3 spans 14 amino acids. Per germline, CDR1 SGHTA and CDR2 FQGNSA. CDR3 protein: CASSLEAGDEKLFF. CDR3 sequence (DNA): TGTGCCAGCAGCTTAGAGGCGGGGGATGAAAAACTGTTTTTT.

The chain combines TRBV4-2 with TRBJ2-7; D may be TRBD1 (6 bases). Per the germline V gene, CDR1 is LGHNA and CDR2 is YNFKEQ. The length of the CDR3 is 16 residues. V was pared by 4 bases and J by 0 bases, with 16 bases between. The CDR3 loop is CASSREQGSPSYEQYF. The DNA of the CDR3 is TGTGCCAGCAGCCGAGAACAGGGTTCTCCCTCCTACGAGCAGTACTTC.

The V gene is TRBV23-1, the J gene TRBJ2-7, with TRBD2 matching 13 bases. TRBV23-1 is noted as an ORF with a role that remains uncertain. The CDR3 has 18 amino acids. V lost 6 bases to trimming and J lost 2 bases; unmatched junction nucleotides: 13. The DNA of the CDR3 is TGCGCCAGCAGGGGACTAGCGGGAACCACCCAAAAAACCTACGAGCAGTACTTC. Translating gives CASRGLAGTTQKTYEQYF.

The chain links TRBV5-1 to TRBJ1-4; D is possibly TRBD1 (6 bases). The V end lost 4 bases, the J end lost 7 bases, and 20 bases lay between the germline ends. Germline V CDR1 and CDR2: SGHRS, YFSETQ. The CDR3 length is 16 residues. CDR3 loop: CASSQDSGHDLEKLFF. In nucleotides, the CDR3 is TGCGCCAGCAGCCAGGACAGCGGCCACGACCTTGAAAAACTGTTTTTT.

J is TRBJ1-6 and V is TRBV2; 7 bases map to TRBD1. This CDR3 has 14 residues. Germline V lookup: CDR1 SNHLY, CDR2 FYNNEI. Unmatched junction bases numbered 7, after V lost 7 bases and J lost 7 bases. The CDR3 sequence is CASNPGQRNSPLHF. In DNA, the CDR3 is TGTGCCAGCAATCCGGGACAGAGAAATTCACCCCTCCACTTT.

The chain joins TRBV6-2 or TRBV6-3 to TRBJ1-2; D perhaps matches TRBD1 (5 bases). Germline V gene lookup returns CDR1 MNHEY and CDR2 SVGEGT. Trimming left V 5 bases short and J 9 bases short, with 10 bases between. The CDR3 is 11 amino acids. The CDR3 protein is CASSDQGSYTF. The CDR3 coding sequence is TGTGCCAGCAGTGACCAGGGTAGCTACACCTTC.